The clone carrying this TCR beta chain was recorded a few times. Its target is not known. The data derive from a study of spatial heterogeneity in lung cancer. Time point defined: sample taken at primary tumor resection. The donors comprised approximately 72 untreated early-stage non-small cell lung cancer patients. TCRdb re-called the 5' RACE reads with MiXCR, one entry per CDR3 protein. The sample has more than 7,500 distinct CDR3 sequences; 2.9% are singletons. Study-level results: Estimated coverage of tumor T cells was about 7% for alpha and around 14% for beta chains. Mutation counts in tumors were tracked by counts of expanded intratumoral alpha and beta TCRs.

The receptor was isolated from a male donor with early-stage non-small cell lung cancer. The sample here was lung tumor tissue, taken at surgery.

The CDR3 sequence is CAWSVRGHLPYEQYF. The CDR3 bases are TGTGCCTGGAGTGTACGGGGACACCTACCCTACGAGCAGTACTTC. The chain joins TRBV30 to TRBJ2-7; a possible D gene is TRBD1 (6 bases). The V gene's germline CDR1 is GTSNPN and CDR2 SVGIG (reference sequence). CDR3 length equals 15 residues. Deletions cut 0 bases from V and 2 bases from J, with 14 bases between.